This T cell receptor (beta chain) was found in a study of blood T cell repertoires in COVID-19. Across the study: The cDNA or gDNA used as material had been derived from T cells, B-cell-depleted T cells, or PBMCs.

There are 16 residues in the CDR3. V shed 0 bases and J shed 6 bases, with 13 bases lying between them. CDR1 is SGDLS, CDR2 YYNGEE, per germline. In the original processing: Amplification of reference gene primers was used by the study to estimate nucleated cell counts. TCRdb's copy holds only in-frame clones and misses some; the assay was immunoSEQ multiplex PCR. D and trimming come from the DNA, and the V and J calls and clone size come from that table. The data contain about 140,000 clones, around nine tenths of them singletons. There are a few counts of this clone. The chain uses TRBV9 and TRBJ1-6; unclear D gene. The material sequenced was peripheral blood. This clonotype was sampled from a woman in her forties or fifties with acute or convalescent COVID-19. The CDR3 DNA reads as TGTGCCAGCAGCGTAGAGTCAGGCGGACTTAATTCACCCCTCCACTTT. This gives the protein CASSVESGGLNSPLHF.